The 2 T cell receptor beta chains below were found in one sample sequenced in a study of cytomegalovirus exposure and HLA in healthy donors. PCR employed 60 Vbeta and 13 Jbeta primers. The assay was immunoSEQ multiplex PCR, and TCRdb's table has in-frame clones only and misses some. The data show a few hundred thousand clones, with around four fifths seen just once and roughly 0.58% held by the top ten. What was sequenced was PBMCs. The receptors here all came from a woman in her forties in good health and CMV-seronegative.

The V and J genes are TRBV7-3 and TRBJ2-3, with 9 bases lining up with TRBD2. The CDR3 consists of 17 residues. Germline CDR1 and CDR2: SGHTA and FQGTGA. The J segment lost 4 bases and the V segment lost 4 bases, leaving 12 bases of the junction unmatched. The CDR3 is CASSSLSGGISSDTQYF. CDR3 in DNA: TGTGCCAGCAGCTCCCTGAGCGGGGGGATTAGTTCAGATACGCAGTATTTT.

V gene TRBV4-2 combines with J gene TRBJ2-5; TRBD2 aligns across 9 bases. In germline, CDR1 is LGHNA, CDR2 YNFKEQ. This CDR3 has 16 amino acids. After removal of 0 bases from V and 1 base from J, the junction contained 3 bases not matched to a gene. The CDR3 spells CASSQEGAGGQETQYF. CDR3 bases: TGTGCCAGCAGCCAAGAGGGAGCGGGGGGCCAAGAGACCCAGTACTTC.